These 25 T cell receptor beta chains came from one sample sequenced in a study of blood T cells in healthy people across ages. Through a sample-barcoded 5' primer and a J-beta primer mix, a second PCR was run for roughly 6 to 12 cycles. TCRdb analysed the 5' RACE reads with MiXCR anew, one entry per CDR3 protein. The table lists around 1,000,000 distinct CDR3 sequences, under 30% of them singletons. These data also formed part of another study, on T cells of mothers and their children.

The specimen sequenced was blood. The receptors stem from a girl aged 2 to 9 in good health.

This clonotype has just a few counts. The chain recombines TRBV12-3 or TRBV12-4 with TRBJ2-5; D tentatively fits TRBD1 or TRBD2 (5 bases each). The V and J ends lost 2 bases and 1 base respectively, with 14 bases between them. There are 16 residues in the CDR3. DNA of the CDR3: TGTGCCAGCAGTTTATCCTCGGGACCCAGCCAAGAGACCCAGTACTTC. It codes for CASSLSSGPSQETQYF.

This clonotype occurred a few times. The chain carries TRBV7-2 and TRBJ2-3, with TRBD2 matching over 11 bases. This CDR3 comprises 15 residues. Germline V gene lookup returns CDR1 SGHTA and CDR2 FQGNSA. With 3 bases clipped from V and 2 bases from J, the junction kept 1 base outside the gene matches. CDR3 DNA sequence: TGTGCCAGCAGCTTGACTAGCGGGGACACAGATACGCAGTATTTT. This translates into CASSLTSGDTDTQYF. Full variable domain (rest looked up from reference TRBV7-2 and TRBJ2-3): GAGVSQSPSNKVTEKGKDVELRCDPISGHTALYWYRQSLGQGLEFLIYFQGNSAPDKSGLPSDRFSAERTGGSVSTLTIQRTQQEDSAVYLCASSLTSGDTDTQYFGPGTRLTVL.

V and J are TRBV29-1 and TRBJ1-2, with D possibly being TRBD1 (5 bases). The CDR3 is 14 residues long. The ends were cut back, 3 bases at V and 2 bases at J, with 13 bases in the middle. From germline, CDR1 is SQVTM and CDR2 ANQGSEA. Here the CDR3 reads CSVDRRDQNYGYTF. The CDR3 DNA follows: TGCAGCGTTGATCGCAGGGATCAAAACTATGGCTACACCTTC.

This clonotype was picked up a small number of times. The rearrangement uses TRBV20-1 and TRBJ1-2, with D unclear. Trimming took off 5 bases at V and 4 bases at J, with 8 bases between the two ends. The CDR3 runs 11 residues. Germline V gene lookup returns CDR1 DFQATT and CDR2 SNEGSKA (reference sequence). CDR3 in DNA: TGCAGTGCTGAGACACCCTATGGCTACACCTTC. Translated: CSAETPYGYTF.

In this sample, this clonotype turned up a few times. The V and J genes are TRBV9 and TRBJ2-7; D possibly corresponds to TRBD1 (6 bases). Germline V gene sequence: CDR1 SGDLS, CDR2 YYNGEE. The CDR3 consists of 17 residues. The germline V and J ends were trimmed by 4 bases and 4 bases, with 24 bases remaining between them. The CDR3 is CASSKSSGVPPQYEQYF. In DNA form, the CDR3 reads TGTGCCAGCAGCAAAAGTTCAGGGGTTCCACCTCAGTACGAGCAGTACTTC.

The chain employs TRBV7-3 and TRBJ2-7; 7 nucleotides agree with TRBD1. Germline assignment: CDR1 SGHTA and CDR2 FQGTGA. The CDR3 is made up of 13 amino acids. J was trimmed by 4 bases and V by 5 bases; bases with no gene match: 5. The CDR3 sequence is CASSTSQGYEQYF. As DNA, the CDR3 is TGTGCCAGCAGCACTTCACAGGGGTACGAGCAGTACTTC.

Comments on this clonotype: At one end, the junction sequence differs from germline, possibly due to a read error. The chain uses TRBV12-3 or TRBV12-4 and TRBJ2-1, with TRBD2 matching over 9 bases. This CDR3 region has 18 residues. This CDR3 reads CASMARGLAGTSYNGQFF. Written as DNA, the CDR3 is TGTGCCAGCATGGCGCGTGGGCTAGCGGGGACCTCCTACAATGGGCAGTTCTTC.

The J gene is TRBJ2-5, the V gene TRBV5-1; 8 nucleotides agree with TRBD2. CDR3 size: 17 residues. Germline CDR1 is SGHRS and CDR2 is YFSETQ. V was pared by 4 bases and J by 5 bases, with 16 bases of the junction left unmatched. CDR3 residues: CASSPGAGGLVQETQYF. CDR3 bases: TGCGCCAGCAGCCCGGGAGCTGGGGGACTAGTGCAGGAGACCCAGTACTTC. Using reference TRBV5-1 and TRBJ2-5 for the parts outside the CDR3, the full variable domain is KAGVTQTPRYLIKTRGQQVTLSCSPISGHRSVSWYQQTPGQGLQFLFEYFSETQRNKGNFPGRFSGRQFSNSRSEMNVSTLELGDSALYLCASSPGAGGLVQETQYFGPGTRLLVL.

The DNA for the CDR3 is TGTGCCAGCAGTGAATCTGATAGCGATGAGCAGTTCTTC. Protein sequence: CASSESDSDEQFF. J is TRBJ2-1 and V is TRBV25-1, with a possible D match to TRBD2 (5 bases). From germline, CDR1 is MGHDK and CDR2 SYGVNS. The V end lost 1 base, the J end lost 8 bases, and 9 bases lay between the germline ends. The CDR3 consists of 13 residues.

This clonotype was seen a single time. The J gene is TRBJ2-5, the V gene TRBV6-2 or TRBV6-3; D is undetermined. The DNA end lines up better with TRBJ2-1; the J call may be wrong. Germline CDR1 MNHEY, CDR2 SVGEGT. This CDR3 has 16 amino acids. Here the CDR3 DNA reads TGTGCCAGCAGTCCCCTTCAAAGTGTGGTGTCGAATGAGCAGTTCTTC. Translated, it gives CASSPLQSVVSNEQFF.

DNA of the CDR3: TGCAGTGCTAGAGAGTCCCCGGGGGACAATGAGCAGTTCTTC. Its protein is CSARESPGDNEQFF. The V call is TRBV20-1, the J call TRBJ2-1, with D possibly being TRBD2 (6 bases). Trimming took off 0 bases at V and 5 bases at J, with 11 bases between the two ends. Per the germline V gene, CDR1 is DFQATT and CDR2 is SNEGSKA (reference sequence). The CDR3 sequence is 14 residues long.

CDR3 DNA sequence: TGTGCCAGCAGGTACAGGGCGAACACCGGGGAGCTGTTTTTT. Protein product: CASRYRANTGELFF. The V gene is TRBV5-5, the J gene TRBJ2-2; possibly TRBD1 for D (6 bases). With 5 bases removed from V and 0 bases from J, the gap between germline ends came to 8 bases. The germline gives CDR1 SGHKS, CDR2 YYEKEE (reference sequence). This CDR3 is 14 amino acids long.

This clonotype occurred a few times. This chain joins TRBV13 and TRBJ2-5; unclear D gene. This CDR3 is 12 amino acids long. Germline assignment: CDR1 PRHDT and CDR2 FYEKMQ (reference sequence). The germline V and J ends were trimmed by 5 bases and 5 bases, with 9 bases remaining between them. CDR3 sequence (DNA): TGTGCCAGCAGCCATACCCGGGAGACCCAGTACTTC. Protein: CASSHTRETQYF.

This chain links TRBV20-1 with TRBJ2-6, with TRBD1 matching over 8 bases. Germline V gives CDR1 DFQATT, CDR2 SNEGSKA (reference sequence). The ends lost 3 bases at V and 1 base at J; junction bases unmatched: 8. The length of the CDR3 is 17 residues. The CDR3 protein is CSARPGQATSGANVLTF. The CDR3 coding sequence is TGCAGTGCTAGGCCGGGACAGGCCACTTCTGGGGCCAACGTCCTGACTTTC.

This clonotype was seen a handful of times. The genes are TRBV29-1 and TRBJ2-5; 7 positions match TRBD2. The J call may be mistaken, given a closer DNA end match to TRBJ2-1. This CDR3 has 14 residues. The germline V gene encodes CDR1 SQVTM and CDR2 ANQGSEA. The chain's CDR3 is CSVQYPDPGGEQFF. Written as DNA, the CDR3 is TGCAGCGTTCAATATCCGGACCCGGGAGGTGAGCAGTTCTTC.

This clonotype was seen more than once but under ten times. The V call is TRBV20-1, the J call TRBJ2-3; 10 bases are shared with TRBD2. Unmatched junction bases numbered 8, after V lost 3 bases and J lost 2 bases. Per the germline V gene, CDR1 is DFQATT and CDR2 is SNEGSKA (reference sequence). The CDR3 extends over 16 amino acids. The CDR3 DNA reads as TGCAGTGCTAGCCCAACTAGCGGGACTACCACAGATACGCAGTATTTT. Its protein is CSASPTSGTTTDTQYF.

J is TRBJ1-5 and V is TRBV6-2 or TRBV6-3; no definite D call. Trimming removed 2 bases at V and 7 bases at J, with 15 bases between. Germline V CDR1 and CDR2: MNHEY, SVGEGT. This CDR3 is built from 15 residues. The CDR3 DNA sequence: TGTGCCAGCAGTTACGCCACGTCGCGTGAGCAGCCCCAGCATTTT. Amino acid sequence: CASSYATSREQPQHF.

This clonotype was seen more than once but under ten times. The gene calls are TRBV29-1 and TRBJ2-1; D remains ambiguous. V lost 2 bases to trimming and J lost 6 bases, with 5 bases between them. Per germline, CDR1 SQVTM and CDR2 ANQGSEA. The CDR3 spans 11 residues. CDR3 loop: CSVEYVNEQFF. In DNA, the CDR3 is TGCAGCGTTGAATACGTCAATGAGCAGTTCTTC.

The chain joins TRBV2 to TRBJ1-5, with a possible D match to TRBD1 (6 bases). The CDR3 runs 15 residues. V was shortened by 4 bases and J by 1 base, with 11 bases between the two germline ends. Germline CDR1 and CDR2: SNHLY and FYNNEI. The CDR3 sequence is CASSGRQGSNQPQHF. As DNA, the CDR3 is TGTGCCAGCAGTGGTAGGCAGGGGAGCAATCAGCCCCAGCATTTT.

Only a few counts were recorded for this clonotype. The chain has TRBV13 and TRBJ2-3; D might be TRBD1 (6 bases). The CDR3 covers 19 residues. Trimming removed 3 bases from V and 2 bases from J, with 24 bases in between. Germline V CDR1 and CDR2: PRHDT, FYEKMQ (reference sequence). This CDR3 reads CASSLGVFSKGVVTDTQYF. The CDR3 DNA reads TGTGCCAGCAGCTTGGGTGTGTTTTCGAAGGGGGTAGTCACAGATACGCAGTATTTT. The full variable domain, its missing parts supplied by reference TRBV13 and TRBJ2-3, is AAGVIQSPRHLIKEKRETATLKCYPIPRHDTVYWYQQGPGQDPQFLISFYEKMQSDKGSIPDRFSAQQFSDYHSELNMSSLELGDSALYFCASSLGVFSKGVVTDTQYFGPGTRLTVL.

The chain couples TRBV6-2 or TRBV6-3 to TRBJ2-1, with TRBD2 matching 8 bases. This CDR3 spans 16 amino acids. CDR1 and CDR2 (germline): MNHEY, SVGEGT. V was clipped by 6 bases and J by 7 bases; unmatched bases: 14. Here the CDR3 DNA reads TGTGCCAGCAGGACACAGCGGGGGAGTAGTTGGAATGAGCAGTTCTTC. It codes for CASRTQRGSSWNEQFF.

This chain links TRBV20-1 with TRBJ2-7; TRBD2 might be the D (5 bases). The germline V gene has CDR1 DFQATT and CDR2 SNEGSKA (reference sequence). CDR3 length: 13 amino acids. Trimming left V 1 base short and J 6 bases short, with 13 bases between. Here the CDR3 DNA reads TGCAGTGCTAGAGTGGATAGCGTAGGCGAGCAGTACTTC. Translation: CSARVDSVGEQYF.

This clonotype was observed a handful of times. The chain recombines TRBV4-1 with TRBJ1-6; D is possibly TRBD1 (5 bases). V was clipped by 4 bases and J by 9 bases, with 13 bases between them. Germline lookup yields CDR1 MGHRA and CDR2 YSYEKL. The CDR3 extends over 14 amino acids. DNA of the CDR3: TGCGCCAGCAGCCTGAGTATAACAGGTTCACCCCTCCACTTT. This encodes CASSLSITGSPLHF.

The V gene is TRBV7-2, the J gene TRBJ2-1; TRBD2 agrees at 12 bases. The DNA end is more similar to TRBJ2-5, so the J call may be wrong. Germline assignment: CDR1 SGHTA and CDR2 FQGNSA. The CDR3 has 16 amino acids. This CDR3 reads CASGSGLAGLQETQYF. DNA for the CDR3: TGTGCCAGCGGCTCAGGACTAGCGGGGCTCCAAGAGACCCAGTACTTC.

The chain joins TRBV7-2 to TRBJ2-5; D is uncertain. Germline V gene lookup returns CDR1 SGHTA and CDR2 FQGNSA. Trimming removed 5 bases from V and 4 bases from J, with 11 bases in between. The CDR3 spans 13 residues. In nucleotides, the CDR3 is TGTGCCAGCAGCCGTCGAACGCGAGAGACCCAGTACTTC. Protein sequence: CASSRRTRETQYF.